Following are 25 T cell receptor beta chains from one sample sequenced in a study of CD4 T cells in relation to SARS-CoV-2 and coronaviruses. The table came from immunoSEQ multiplex PCR; TCRdb's copy has only in-frame clones and leaves some out. The data show about 64,000 clones, 94% seen once. The unexposed donors gave CD4+ T cells in about 2010-2019, prior to COVID-19. The sequencing sample was made of naive CD4+ T cells from PBMCs. Subset of the sample: naive CD4+ T cells isolated by negative enrichment. Receptors originate from a human donor in good health.

The chain employs TRBV27 and TRBJ2-3; D remains ambiguous. Germline-derived CDR1 and CDR2 are MNHEY and SMNVEV (reference sequence). V lost 3 bases to trimming and J lost 1 base, with 8 bases between them. The CDR3 covers 14 residues. CDR3 in DNA: TGTGCCAGCAGTTTGGGATGGGGCACAGATACGCAGTATTTT. The encoded protein is CASSLGWGTDTQYF.

This clone has a handful of counts. The CDR3 DNA is TGTGCCAGCAGCTTGGGGGGACGTAGCAATGAAAAACTGTTTTTT. It is translated as CASSLGGRSNEKLFF. The J gene is TRBJ1-4, the V gene TRBV7-9; D may be TRBD1 (5 bases). This CDR3 has 15 residues. V lost 3 bases to trimming and J lost 5 bases, with 13 bases between them. The germline gives CDR1 SEHNR, CDR2 FQNEAQ (reference sequence).

The chain joins TRBV6-6 to TRBJ2-1; TRBD1 aligns across 8 bases. The CDR3 extends over 15 amino acids. Germline-derived CDR1 and CDR2 are MNHNY and SVGAGI (reference sequence). J was trimmed by 4 bases and V by 6 bases; bases with no gene match: 8. The CDR3 loop reads CASRERTGSYNEQFF. The CDR3 coding sequence is TGTGCCAGCAGGGAAAGGACAGGGAGTTACAATGAGCAGTTCTTC.

This chain links TRBV7-3 with TRBJ2-5, with D uncertain. V was pared by 2 bases and J by 5 bases, with 12 bases between. This CDR3 is built from 14 residues. Germline V CDR1 and CDR2: SGHTA, FQGTGA. This CDR3 is CASSLQHFGETQYF. For the CDR3, the DNA is TGTGCCAGCAGCTTACAACACTTTGGGGAGACCCAGTACTTC.

The CDR3 protein is CASRIGANYGYTF. For the CDR3, the DNA is TGTGCCAGCAGGATAGGGGCTAACTATGGCTACACCTTC. The V and J genes are TRBV28 and TRBJ1-2; possibly TRBD1 for D (5 bases). The CDR3 length is 13 residues. Germline lookup yields CDR1 MDHEN and CDR2 SYDVKM. V shed 6 bases and J shed 0 bases, with 8 bases lying between them.

The chain carries TRBV14 and TRBJ2-1; TRBD2 aligns across 9 bases. CDR1 and CDR2 (germline): SGHDN, FVKESK. V was clipped by 4 bases and J by 0 bases; unmatched bases: 13. The CDR3 length is 19 residues. The CDR3 region has the DNA TGTGCCAGCAGCCCCTCGGGACTAGCTCCTCCGAGCTCCTACAATGAGCAGTTCTTC. Translated, it gives CASSPSGLAPPSSYNEQFF.

V gene TRBV7-9 combines with J gene TRBJ2-5; 9 nucleotides match TRBD1. The CDR3 extends over 17 amino acids. Unmatched junction bases numbered 9, after V lost 1 base and J lost 3 bases. CDR1 is SEHNR, CDR2 FQNEAQ, per germline (reference sequence). The CDR3 loop reads CASSLEGGQGLKETQYF. The CDR3 DNA reads as TGTGCCAGCAGCTTAGAGGGTGGACAGGGGCTTAAAGAGACCCAGTACTTC.

The J gene is TRBJ2-3, the V gene TRBV7-6; D not certain. The V end was cut by 2 bases, the J end by 3 bases, with 9 bases between. This CDR3 region has 14 residues. CDR1 SGHVS and CDR2 FNYEAQ come from the germline V gene. The DNA of the CDR3 is TGTGCCAGCAGCTTAAGGATTTCGACAGATACGCAGTATTTT. Its protein product is CASSLRISTDTQYF.

The chain recombines TRBV28 with TRBJ2-1; D is uncertain. The CDR3 consists of 13 residues. Per the germline V gene, CDR1 is MDHEN and CDR2 is SYDVKM. V shed 7 bases and J shed 0 bases, with 7 bases lying between them. The CDR3, as DNA: TGTGCCAGCACGGTGGGCTCCTACAATGAGCAGTTCTTC. Translation: CASTVGSYNEQFF.

The chain is built from TRBV20-1 and TRBJ2-7; 9 nucleotides agree with TRBD2. The junction had 8 bases not matched to a gene; V was cut back by 3 bases and J by 2 bases. The CDR3 length is 15 residues. Germline V gene lookup returns CDR1 DFQATT and CDR2 SNEGSKA (reference sequence). The CDR3 region is CSASGAGGRAYEQYF. The CDR3 region has the DNA TGCAGTGCTAGTGGTGCTGGCGGGAGGGCCTACGAGCAGTACTTC.

The chain recombines TRBV19 with TRBJ1-3; no clear D gene. Germline V gene lookup returns CDR1 LNHDA and CDR2 SQIVND (reference sequence). The V gene lost 4 bases and the J gene lost 2 bases, with 15 bases spanning the gap. The CDR3 consists of 16 residues. CDR3: CASSSGRTETGNTIYF. CDR3 DNA: TGTGCCAGTAGTAGCGGACGGACGGAAACTGGAAACACCATATATTTT.

The J gene is TRBJ2-7, the V gene TRBV4-2; possibly TRBD2 for D (5 bases). The CDR3 sequence is 16 residues long. Germline-derived CDR1 and CDR2 are LGHNA and YNFKEQ. Trimming took 1 base from V and 2 from J, leaving 15 bases between them. The CDR3 loop is CASSQAGGVPTYEQYF. For the CDR3, the DNA is TGTGCCAGCAGCCAAGCTGGAGGAGTTCCCACCTACGAGCAGTACTTC.

DNA for the CDR3: TGTGCCAGCAGTGTTTCGGGGTGGGTGACCCAGTACTTC. It specifies CASSVSGWVTQYF. The chain links TRBV7-9 to TRBJ2-5, with D perhaps TRBD2 (5 bases). The CDR3 consists of 13 residues. V was cut by 6 bases and J by 7 bases, with 15 bases left in between. Germline CDR1 and CDR2: SEHNR and FQNEAQ (reference sequence).

The gene calls are TRBV5-1 and TRBJ1-1; 9 positions agree with TRBD1. V dropped 0 bases and J dropped 6; count of bases not matched to a gene: 3. This CDR3 comprises 14 residues. Germline assignment: CDR1 SGHRS and CDR2 YFSETQ. CDR3 residues: CASSLGDRAAEAFF. CDR3 in DNA: TGCGCCAGCAGCTTGGGGGACAGGGCGGCTGAAGCTTTCTTT. Looking up the rest from reference TRBV5-1 and TRBJ1-1 gives the full variable domain: KAGVTQTPRYLIKTRGQQVTLSCSPISGHRSVSWYQQTPGQGLQFLFEYFSETQRNKGNFPGRFSGRQFSNSRSEMNVSTLELGDSALYLCASSLGDRAAEAFFGQGTRLTVV.

The J gene is TRBJ1-2, the V gene TRBV5-1; tentative D call: TRBD1 (5 bases). Germline V lookup: CDR1 SGHRS, CDR2 YFSETQ. V lost 1 base, J lost 2 bases, and 12 bases lay in between. This CDR3 has 15 residues. CDR3 sequence reads: CASSLTHGGNYGYTF. The CDR3 DNA sequence: TGCGCCAGCAGCTTGACTCACGGGGGGAACTATGGCTACACCTTC.

V gene TRBV6-5 combines with J gene TRBJ1-1, with TRBD1 matching over 7 bases. The junction had 2 bases not matched to a gene; V was cut back by 4 bases and J by 0 bases. The CDR3 runs to 14 residues. Germline assignment: CDR1 MNHEY and CDR2 SVGAGI. CDR3 residues: CASSFRGVNTEAFF. The CDR3 DNA reads as TGTGCCAGCAGTTTCAGGGGGGTGAACACTGAAGCTTTCTTT.

The chain links TRBV11-1 to TRBJ2-7; TRBD2 agrees at 7 bases. The CDR3 is made up of 15 amino acids. Germline CDR1 and CDR2: SGHAT and FQDESV (reference sequence). J was trimmed by 3 bases and V by 5 bases; bases with no gene match: 10. The CDR3 coding sequence is TGTGCCAGCAGCCCGGACCGGGCGGGAGTCTACGAGCAGTACTTC. It encodes CASSPDRAGVYEQYF. The full variable domain, rest sourced from reference TRBV11-1 and TRBJ2-7, is EAEVAQSPRYKITEKSQAVAFWCDPISGHATLYWYRQILGQGPELLVQFQDESVVDDSQLPKDRFSAERLKGVDSTLKIQPAELGDSAMYLCASSPDRAGVYEQYFGPGTRLTVT.

The genes are TRBV28 and TRBJ2-1; either TRBD1 or TRBD2 may fit D (6 bases each). The CDR3 length is 17 residues. The V end lost 6 bases, the J end lost 4 bases, and 22 bases lay between the germline ends. CDR1 and CDR2 from the germline V gene are MDHEN and SYDVKM. CDR3 sequence (DNA): TGTGCCAGCAGCACCACTCCCGGCAGGGGAGGATACAATGAGCAGTTCTTC. The encoded protein is CASSTTPGRGGYNEQFF. Supplemented by reference TRBV28 and TRBJ2-1, the full variable domain reads DVKVTQSSRYLVKRTGEKVFLECVQDMDHENMFWYRQDPGLGLRLIYFSYDVKMKEKGDIPEGYSVSREKKERFSLILESASTNQTSMYLCASSTTPGRGGYNEQFFGPGTRLTVL.

This clone was observed a single time. The chain is built from TRBV4-2 and TRBJ2-1; TRBD1 agrees at 11 bases. Germline CDR1 reads LGHNA; CDR2 reads YNFKEQ. The CDR3 covers 16 residues. The junction had 4 bases not matched to a gene; V was cut back by 0 bases and J by 6 bases. CDR3 bases: TGTGCCAGCAGCCAAGATCCAGGGACAGGGGGCAATGAGCAGTTCTTC. Translated: CASSQDPGTGGNEQFF.

V gene TRBV27 combines with J gene TRBJ2-7; no clear D. Trimming removed 5 bases at V and 2 bases at J, with 10 bases between. Germline V CDR1 and CDR2: MNHEY, SMNVEV (reference sequence). CDR3 length: 13 residues. The CDR3 here is CASSKPPTYEQYF. The CDR3 nucleotides are TGTGCCAGCAGTAAGCCCCCAACCTACGAGCAGTACTTC.

This clone was found a few times. V and J are TRBV7-9 and TRBJ2-5; D may be TRBD2 (7 bases). The CDR3 sequence is 16 residues long. V was shortened by 5 bases and J by 2 bases, with 18 bases between the two germline ends. Germline V lookup: CDR1 SEHNR, CDR2 FQNEAQ (reference sequence). This CDR3 reads CASSAGARRAQETQYF. The CDR3 nucleotides are TGTGCCAGCAGCGCGGGGGCCCGGAGAGCTCAAGAGACCCAGTACTTC.

The chain combines TRBV19 with TRBJ1-3; a weak D match, TRBD1 (5 bases). The ends were cut back, 7 bases at V and 4 bases at J, with 20 bases in the middle. This CDR3 has 16 amino acids. Germline loops: CDR1 LNHDA, CDR2 SQIVND (reference sequence). CDR3 sequence reads: CASTRGRPLNGNTIYF. DNA for the CDR3: TGTGCCAGTACTAGGGGACGGCCACTTAACGGAAACACCATATATTTT.

The V and J genes are TRBV13 and TRBJ2-7; D is undetermined. Deletions cut 0 bases from V and 6 bases from J, with 6 bases between. This CDR3 has 12 residues. Germline V CDR1 and CDR2: PRHDT, FYEKMQ (reference sequence). CDR3 residues: CASSLGRSEQYF. The CDR3 nucleotides are TGTGCCAGCAGCTTAGGCCGCAGCGAGCAGTACTTC.

This chain joins TRBV11-2 and TRBJ2-2; 7 nucleotides align to TRBD1. Germline CDR1 reads SGHAT; CDR2 reads FQNNGV. This CDR3 region has 15 residues. Germline trimming cut 4 bases from V and 1 base from J; bases unmatched to any gene: 3. The CDR3 nucleotides read TGTGCCAGCAGCTCGGACAGGTTGAACACCGGGGAGCTGTTTTTT. The encoded protein is CASSSDRLNTGELFF.

The chain carries TRBV24-1 and TRBJ2-7; 7 bases are a match to TRBD2. Per germline, CDR1 KGHDR and CDR2 SFDVKD. The CDR3 has 15 amino acids. Unmatched junction bases numbered 7, after V lost 2 bases and J lost 4 bases. The CDR3: CATSDSGGRSYEQYF. The CDR3 DNA is TGTGCCACCAGTGATTCGGGCGGGAGATCGTACGAGCAGTACTTC.